Each of the 27 T cell receptor beta chains below was sequenced from the same sample in a study of blood T cell repertoires in COVID-19. The data were produced by immunoSEQ multiplex PCR, yet TCRdb's version contains in-frame clones alone and is incomplete. The sample includes around 200,000 clones, 65% to 85% of them seen just once. Sequenced sample: peripheral blood. These receptors originate from a man aged 45 to 65 with active or convalescent COVID-19.

The chain has TRBV19 and TRBJ2-1, with 7 bases identical to TRBD2. The CDR3 totals 14 residues. Germline CDR1 LNHDA, CDR2 SQIVND (reference sequence). The junction had 10 bases not matched to a gene; V was cut back by 8 bases and J by 6 bases. This chain's CDR3 is CASRRAGEGNEQFF. CDR3 coding DNA: TGTGCCAGTCGCAGGGCGGGGGAGGGCAATGAGCAGTTCTTC.

This clone was recorded only once. This chain connects TRBV6-5 to TRBJ1-6; no definite D call. Trimming pared 0 bases from V and 7 bases from J, leaving 13 bases between. The germline V gene has CDR1 MNHEY and CDR2 SVGAGI. This CDR3 spans 16 amino acids. CDR3 region: CASSYSIGGLNSPLHF. In DNA form, the CDR3 reads TGTGCCAGCAGTTACTCGATCGGCGGATTGAATTCACCCCTCCACTTT.

The chain carries TRBV7-2 and TRBJ2-7; 9 bases agree with TRBD1. Germline CDR1 and CDR2: SGHTA and FQGNSA. This CDR3 is built from 15 residues. With 4 bases clipped from V and 2 bases from J, the junction kept 6 bases outside the gene matches. The CDR3 spells CASSSPGQGAYEQYF. The CDR3 DNA is TGTGCCAGCAGCTCGCCGGGACAGGGCGCCTACGAGCAGTACTTC. Full variable domain (rest looked up from reference TRBV7-2 and TRBJ2-7): GAGVSQSPSNKVTEKGKDVELRCDPISGHTALYWYRQSLGQGLEFLIYFQGNSAPDKSGLPSDRFSAERTGGSVSTLTIQRTQQEDSAVYLCASSSPGQGAYEQYFGPGTRLTVT.

CDR3 bases: TGTGCCAGCAGCGCCTCGGCAGGGCGAGACTATGGCTACACCTTC. Translation: CASSASAGRDYGYTF. The chain has TRBV9 and TRBJ1-2, with D tentatively TRBD1 (5 bases). V was trimmed by 3 bases and J by 3 bases, leaving 15 bases between them. CDR1 SGDLS and CDR2 YYNGEE come from the germline V gene. This CDR3 contains 15 residues.

This clone was seen once. This chain connects TRBV4-2 to TRBJ2-2; no definite D call. Trimming pared 0 bases from V and 0 bases from J, leaving 5 bases between. The CDR3 covers 15 residues. CDR1 is LGHNA, CDR2 YNFKEQ, per germline. CDR3 region: CASSQESTNTGELFF. The CDR3 DNA sequence: TGTGCCAGCAGCCAAGAGTCCACGAACACCGGGGAGCTGTTTTTT.

The chain links TRBV25-1 to TRBJ2-1; a possible D gene is TRBD1 (6 bases). V shed 1 base and J shed 7 bases, with 14 bases lying between them. The CDR3 has 15 amino acids. Germline CDR1 MGHDK, CDR2 SYGVNS. The CDR3 loop reads CASSEFPTDRNEQFF. The CDR3 coding sequence is TGTGCCAGCAGTGAATTCCCAACGGACAGAAATGAGCAGTTCTTC.

V usage is TRBV12-5 and J usage is TRBJ2-3; D is possibly TRBD1 (5 bases). CDR3 length: 15 residues. Per germline, CDR1 LGHNT and CDR2 FRNRAP. Deletions cut 1 base from V and 3 bases from J, with 11 bases between. The CDR3 nucleotides are TGTGCTAGTGGTTTGGGACAGCTTAGTACAGATACGCAGTATTTT. Protein sequence: CASGLGQLSTDTQYF. The variable domain in full, completed from reference TRBV12-5 and TRBJ2-3, reads DARVTQTPRHKVTEMGQEVTMRCQPILGHNTVFWYRQTMMQGLELLAYFRNRAPLDDSGMPKDRFSAEMPDATLATLKIQPSEPRDSAVYFCASGLGQLSTDTQYFGPGTRLTVL.

The V gene is TRBV24-1, the J gene TRBJ2-5; the match to TRBD1 covers 10 bases. The CDR3 is 17 amino acids. Per the germline V gene, CDR1 is KGHDR and CDR2 is SFDVKD. Trimming cost V 3 bases and J 4 bases; bases outside gene matches: 10. The CDR3 here is CATSDLRRTGGLETQYF. CDR3 nucleotides: TGTGCCACCAGTGATCTGAGGAGGACAGGGGGGTTAGAGACCCAGTACTTC.

DNA of the CDR3: TGTGCCAGCAGCTTGGGCGGGAGGAATGAGCAGTTCTTC. Protein: CASSLGGRNEQFF. V and J are TRBV7-3 and TRBJ2-1; the match to TRBD2 covers 8 bases. The germline gives CDR1 SGHTA, CDR2 FQGTGA. V shed 3 bases and J 7 bases; nucleotides not matched to a gene: 2. The CDR3 is 13 amino acids.

This chain connects TRBV3-1 (or the pseudogene TRBV3-2) to TRBJ2-1; possible D gene TRBD2, 5 bases. Per the germline V gene, CDR1 is LGHDT and CDR2 is YNNKEL (reference sequence). This CDR3 comprises 15 residues. Trimming removed 1 base at V and 4 bases at J, with 11 bases between. The CDR3 protein is CASSQGGPAYNEQFF. The CDR3 DNA is TGTGCCAGCAGCCAAGGCGGGCCCGCTTACAATGAGCAGTTCTTC.

V is TRBV30 and J is TRBJ1-1; the D is unclear. CDR1 is GTSNPN, CDR2 SVGIG, per germline (reference sequence). This CDR3 has 13 amino acids. The V and J ends lost 2 bases and 2 bases respectively, with 9 bases between them. The CDR3: CAWSYTRNTEAFF. CDR3 bases: TGTGCCTGGAGTTATACGAGAAACACTGAAGCTTTCTTT.

This CDR3 reads CASSEQYSNQPQHF. Here the CDR3 DNA reads TGTGCCAGCAGTGAACAATATAGCAATCAGCCCCAGCATTTT. The J gene is TRBJ1-5, the V gene TRBV6-4; no definite D call. CDR1 is MRHNA and CDR2 is SNTAGT in the germline V gene. The CDR3 runs to 14 residues. V lost 3 bases, J lost 0 bases, and 6 bases lay in between.

This chain links TRBV7-2 with TRBJ2-2; a weak D match, TRBD1 (6 bases). The ends were cut back, 4 bases at V and 0 bases at J, with 15 bases in the middle. The CDR3 contains 17 residues. Germline V CDR1 and CDR2: SGHTA, FQGNSA. CDR3 in amino acids: CASSSLTGYTNTGELFF. The DNA of the CDR3 is TGTGCCAGCAGCTCGCTCACAGGGTATACGAACACCGGGGAGCTGTTTTTT.

The chain is built from TRBV11-3 and TRBJ2-3; 8 nucleotides line up with TRBD2. Germline-derived CDR1 and CDR2 are SGHNT and YENEEA. This CDR3 has 15 amino acids. The V segment lost 1 base and the J segment 6 bases; nucleotides outside the gene matches: 6. The CDR3 reads CASSLAGRAWDTQYF. The CDR3 bases are TGTGCCAGCAGCTTAGCCGGGAGGGCCTGGGATACGCAGTATTTT.

The rearrangement uses TRBV5-5 and TRBJ2-1, with D unresolved. The CDR3 is 15 amino acids. Looked up from germline, CDR1 is SGHKS and CDR2 is YYEKEE (reference sequence). V lost 0 bases to trimming and J lost 9 bases, with 16 bases between them. The CDR3 DNA follows: TGTGCCAGCAGCTTGGTCGCATCCCCGGAGTCTGAGCAGTTCTTC. It encodes CASSLVASPESEQFF.

This chain uses TRBV6-1 with TRBJ1-1; D is uncertain. V was trimmed by 1 base and J by 1 base, leaving 10 bases between them. The germline CDR1 and CDR2 sequences are MNHNS and SASEGT. The CDR3 is 15 amino acids. The CDR3 sequence: CASSEVRVANTEAFF. The CDR3, as DNA: TGTGCCAGCAGTGAAGTTCGGGTAGCGAACACTGAAGCTTTCTTT.

The rearrangement links TRBV19 to TRBJ1-2; TRBD1 matches at 7 bases. V gave up 10 bases and J gave up 8 bases; unmatched junction bases: 10. This CDR3 has 12 amino acids. Per germline, CDR1 LNHDA and CDR2 SQIVND (reference sequence). CDR3 amino acids: CATRQGGLGYTF. The CDR3 bases are TGTGCCACCCGACAGGGTGGTTTAGGCTACACCTTC.

As concerns this clone: An end of the junction does not agree with germline; a read error may underlie this. The chain employs TRBV7-7 and TRBJ1-1; 7 bases match TRBD1. The CDR3 runs 13 residues. CDR1 and CDR2 from the germline V gene are SSHAT and FNYEAQ (reference sequence). In nucleotides, the CDR3 is TGTGCTAGCAGCTTAACAGGGGACACTGAAGCTTTCTTT. It codes for CASSLTGDTEAFF.

This clone has a single count. The chain couples TRBV27 to TRBJ2-2; no firm D call. Germline CDR1 MNHEY, CDR2 SMNVEV (reference sequence). The CDR3 length is 13 residues. Between the trimmed V and J ends, which lost 8 bases and 3 bases, there was a span of 10 bases. CDR3 region: CASSRPYTGELFF. DNA for the CDR3: TGTGCCAGCTCCAGGCCCTACACCGGGGAGCTGTTTTTT.

Only one count was recorded for this clone. This chain joins TRBV30 and TRBJ1-5; TRBD1 aligns across 8 bases. The CDR3 has 14 residues. The junction had 6 bases not matched to a gene; V was cut back by 4 bases and J by 4 bases. Germline V gives CDR1 GTSNPN, CDR2 SVGIG (reference sequence). The CDR3 loop is CAWNDRGVNQPQHF. The CDR3 DNA is TGTGCCTGGAACGACAGGGGAGTGAATCAGCCCCAGCATTTT.

The chain links TRBV7-2 to TRBJ1-2; D is perhaps TRBD1 (5 bases). Trimming took 1 base from V and 1 from J, leaving 7 bases between them. Germline CDR1 SGHTA, CDR2 FQGNSA. This CDR3 spans 14 amino acids. The CDR3: CASSLGQNNYGYTF. The CDR3 coding sequence is TGTGCCAGCAGCTTAGGACAGAATAACTATGGCTACACCTTC.

The rearrangement uses TRBV9 and TRBJ2-3; 10 positions match TRBD2. V lost 0 bases and J lost 2; bases outside the gene matches: 3. Germline V gene lookup returns CDR1 SGDLS and CDR2 YYNGEE. CDR3 length: 16 residues. The CDR3 nucleotides are TGTGCCAGCAGCGTAGGAGCGGGGGGGACCACAGATACGCAGTATTTT. As protein: CASSVGAGGTTDTQYF. Full variable domain (missing parts from reference TRBV9 and TRBJ2-3): DSGVTQTPKHLITATGQRVTLRCSPRSGDLSVYWYQQSLDQGLQFLIQYYNGEERAKGNILERFSAQQFPDLHSELNLSSLELGDSALYFCASSVGAGGTTDTQYFGPGTRLTVL.

The chain uses TRBV12-5 and TRBJ1-1; 7 bases line up with TRBD1. The germline V gene has CDR1 LGHNT and CDR2 FRNRAP. The CDR3 runs 16 residues. The V and J ends lost 0 bases and 4 bases, in that order; junction bases with no gene match: 8. The CDR3 DNA sequence: TGTGCTAGTGGTTTGGTAGAGCTTAAGGGGGCCACTGAAGCTTTCTTT. This codes for CASGLVELKGATEAFF.

The chain carries TRBV6-1 and TRBJ2-7; 7 nucleotides agree with TRBD2. The CDR3 extends over 14 amino acids. CDR1 is MNHNS and CDR2 is SASEGT in the germline V gene. Unmatched junction bases numbered 5, after V lost 2 bases and J lost 4 bases. As DNA, the CDR3 is TGTGCCAGCAGTGAAAGCGGGGTTAGGTACGAGCAGTACTTC. Its protein is CASSESGVRYEQYF.

V usage is TRBV14 and J usage is TRBJ2-1; TRBD1 agrees at 8 bases. This CDR3 has 16 amino acids. V was pared by 2 bases and J by 0 bases, with 3 bases of the junction left unmatched. The germline gives CDR1 SGHDN, CDR2 FVKESK. DNA for the CDR3: TGTGCCAGCAGCCAAAACACAGGGGGCTCCTACAATGAGCAGTTCTTC. This translates into CASSQNTGGSYNEQFF.

The V call is TRBV18, the J call TRBJ2-2; 9 bases fit TRBD2. The CDR3 spans 17 residues. In germline, CDR1 is KGHSH, CDR2 LQKENI. J gave up 6 bases and V 6 bases, and 14 bases lay outside the gene matches. The CDR3 region has the DNA TGTGCCAGCTCGCCCGCCATAGCGGGAGTCGGTGCCGGGGAGCTGTTTTTT. Protein sequence: CASSPAIAGVGAGELFF.

This clone was counted a few times. J is TRBJ2-3 and V is TRBV2; D gene unclear. There are 15 residues in the CDR3. Germline V CDR1 and CDR2: SNHLY, FYNNEI. The V end was cut by 3 bases, the J end by 2 bases, with 12 bases between. CDR3: CASSEGPWVTDTQYF. The CDR3 coding sequence is TGTGCCAGCAGTGAGGGCCCCTGGGTCACAGATACGCAGTATTTT.